This T cell receptor beta chain was identified during a study of blood T cell repertoires in COVID-19. Study in general: Material from acute and convalescent COVID-19 was sourced from the United States, Italy and Spain. PBMCs, B-cell-depleted T cells, or T cells provided the cDNA or gDNA that made up the material.

Seattle patients were enrolled during active infection and followed longitudinally. Germline CDR1 and CDR2: SGHDN and FVKESK. The CDR3 is 16 amino acids. V was shortened by 0 bases and J by 4 bases, with 14 bases between the two germline ends. Clones were sequenced by immunoSEQ multiplex PCR, and TCRdb holds only the in-frame ones, with some missing. This table has 300,000 to 400,000 clones, over 70% appearing once. Specimen: peripheral blood. The rearrangement links TRBV14 to TRBJ2-3; perhaps TRBD2 as D (5 bases). This receptor was identified in a woman in her forties or fifties with COVID-19, enrolled during active disease. The DNA of the CDR3 is TGTGCCAGCAGCCAAGATCCCGAGGGCATATCAGATACGCAGTATTTT. This sequence encodes CASSQDPEGISDTQYF.